This passage covers 18 T cell receptor beta chains from one sample sequenced in a study of CD8 T cells in ankylosing spondylitis. TCRdb re-derived calls from the 5' RACE reads in MiXCR, one entry per CDR3 protein. The table lists some 130,000 distinct CDR3 sequences, roughly 10% of them singletons. Source material: blood, either unsorted or a sorted T cell fraction (not recorded which). The receptors here all came from a female donor with ankylosing spondylitis or in good health (not recorded which).

This clonotype was observed at least ten times. The chain carries TRBV7-2 and TRBJ2-5; no firm D call. Germline CDR1 is SGHTA and CDR2 is FQGNSA. The CDR3 contains 13 residues. The germline V and J ends were trimmed by 3 bases and 3 bases, with 8 bases remaining between them. The CDR3 bases are TGTGCCAGCAGCTTTACATCGGAAGAGACCCAGTACTTC. Translating gives CASSFTSEETQYF. The whole variable domain, remainder taken from reference TRBV7-2 and TRBJ2-5, is GAGVSQSPSNKVTEKGKDVELRCDPISGHTALYWYRQSLGQGLEFLIYFQGNSAPDKSGLPSDRFSAERTGGSVSTLTIQRTQQEDSAVYLCASSFTSEETQYFGPGTRLLVL.

This clonotype has only a few counts. The genes are TRBV12-3 or TRBV12-4 and TRBJ1-1, with unresolved D. This CDR3 region has 14 residues. The ends were cut back, 2 bases at V and 0 bases at J, with 7 bases in the middle. The CDR3: CASSLTPLNTEAFF. In DNA, the CDR3 is TGTGCCAGCAGTTTAACCCCCCTGAACACTGAAGCTTTCTTT.

This clonotype was counted at least ten times. J is TRBJ2-1 and V is TRBV15, with 12 nucleotides matching TRBD2. Trimming removed 4 bases from V and 4 bases from J; junction bases left unmatched: 11. Germline V CDR1 and CDR2: LNHNV, YYDKDF (reference sequence). This CDR3 spans 18 amino acids. CDR3 sequence reads: CATSTLNTGTSGYNEQFF. The CDR3 DNA reads TGTGCCACCAGCACTTTAAATACCGGGACTAGCGGGTACAATGAGCAGTTCTTC.

This clonotype was counted ten times or more. V gene TRBV4-1 combines with J gene TRBJ1-6; D is ambiguous. V lost 4 bases and J lost 8, with 9 bases in between. CDR3 length equals 13 residues. The germline V gene encodes CDR1 MGHRA and CDR2 YSYEKL. CDR3 in amino acids: CASSLAGDSPLHF. Written as DNA, the CDR3 is TGCGCCAGCAGCCTGGCCGGGGATTCACCCCTCCACTTT.

There are many counts of this clonotype. Here the CDR3 reads CSAPDRGFSSSTDTQYF. CDR3 nucleotide sequence: TGCAGTGCCCCTGACAGGGGGTTTTCCTCCAGCACAGATACGCAGTATTTT. This sequence joins TRBV20-1 and TRBJ2-3, with 9 bases fitting TRBD1. J lost 0 bases, V lost 6 bases, and 13 bases had no gene match. The germline CDR1 and CDR2 sequences are DFQATT and SNEGSKA (reference sequence). CDR3 size: 17 residues.

This chain links TRBV7-2 with TRBJ2-3; 10 positions match TRBD1. This CDR3 has 17 residues. V lost 5 bases and J lost 3; bases outside the gene matches: 11. Per germline, CDR1 SGHTA and CDR2 FQGNSA. The CDR3 region is CASSPRRTGGATDTQYF. The CDR3 nucleotides read TGTGCCAGCAGCCCCCGCCGGACAGGGGGTGCTACAGATACGCAGTATTTT.

CDR3 in amino acids: CASEVVSYNEQFF. CDR3 coding DNA: TGTGCCAGTGAGGTAGTCTCCTACAATGAGCAGTTCTTC. This sequence joins TRBV6-1 and TRBJ2-1; no clear D gene. Germline loops: CDR1 MNHNS, CDR2 SASEGT. This CDR3 contains 13 residues. Trimming removed 9 bases from V and 0 bases from J, with 9 bases in between.

This clonotype was observed many times. This chain uses TRBV5-5 with TRBJ1-2; D perhaps matches TRBD1 (6 bases). This CDR3 spans 14 amino acids. Germline CDR1 reads SGHKS; CDR2 reads YYEKEE (reference sequence). Trimming shortened V by 5 bases and J by 4 bases, and 15 bases separated the two germline ends. The CDR3 here is CASSQRTAAYGYTF. The CDR3 DNA reads as TGTGCCAGCAGTCAAAGGACAGCCGCCTATGGCTACACCTTC.

The chain carries TRBV12-3 or TRBV12-4 and TRBJ2-1; D gene uncertain. The CDR3 contains 13 residues. V was shortened by 5 bases and J by 4 bases, with 9 bases between the two germline ends. The CDR3 protein is CASSPSFYNEQFF. The CDR3 DNA is TGTGCCAGCAGTCCCAGTTTTTACAATGAGCAGTTCTTC.

About this clonotype: With a much larger clone just one base away, this may be a read error. The chain carries TRBV5-1 and TRBJ1-1; 9 positions match TRBD1. Germline V gene data show CDR1 as SGHRS and CDR2 as YFSETQ. The CDR3 has 16 residues. The CDR3 DNA reads TGCGTCAGCAGCCCCCGTGCGGACAGGGGCGCCACTGAAGCTTTCTTT. Its protein is CVSSPRADRGATEAFF. Full variable domain (remainder filled in from reference TRBV5-1 and TRBJ1-1): KAGVTQTPRYLIKTRGQQVTLSCSPISGHRSVSWYQQTPGQGLQFLFEYFSETQRNKGNFPGRFSGRQFSNSRSEMNVSTLELGDSALYLCVSSPRADRGATEAFFGQGTRLTVV.

This clonotype was seen repeatedly, ten times or more. The genes are TRBV5-1 and TRBJ2-6; D call uncertain. V was clipped by 0 bases and J by 1 base, with 11 bases between them. The germline gives CDR1 SGHRS, CDR2 YFSETQ. The CDR3 extends over 17 amino acids. The CDR3 loop reads CASSLVRRRSGANVLTF. DNA of the CDR3: TGCGCCAGCAGCTTGGTGCGCAGGCGTTCTGGGGCCAACGTCCTGACTTTC. Drawing the rest from reference TRBV5-1 and TRBJ2-6, the complete variable domain is KAGVTQTPRYLIKTRGQQVTLSCSPISGHRSVSWYQQTPGQGLQFLFEYFSETQRNKGNFPGRFSGRQFSNSRSEMNVSTLELGDSALYLCASSLVRRRSGANVLTFGAGSRLTVL.

This clonotype was counted ten times or more. This chain links TRBV12-3 or TRBV12-4 with TRBJ1-6; D gene unclear. This CDR3 is built from 14 residues. V was trimmed by 7 bases and J by 7 bases, leaving 14 bases between them. The CDR3 DNA is TGTGCCAGCACCCGCGGGCAGAGGAATTCACCCCTCCACTTT. Translating gives CASTRGQRNSPLHF.

This clonotype turned up a few times. V and J are TRBV10-2 and TRBJ2-3; 7 nucleotides align to TRBD2. This CDR3 has 14 residues. Per germline, CDR1 WSHSY and CDR2 SAAADI. The trim removed 8 bases at V and 2 bases at J, leaving 7 bases unmatched. The DNA for the CDR3 is TGCGCCAGCTACAGCGGGAAGATCACAGATACGCAGTATTTT. Residues: CASYSGKITDTQYF.

This clonotype was seen ten or more times. The V call is TRBV5-1, the J call TRBJ1-4; D unclear. Germline V gene lookup returns CDR1 SGHRS and CDR2 YFSETQ. CDR3 length: 15 residues. Trimming took 3 bases from V and 10 from J, leaving 19 bases between them. CDR3 bases: TGCGCCAGCAGCTGGGGAGGAGACTCCTTGGGAAAACTGTTTTTT. Its protein product is CASSWGGDSLGKLFF.

This clonotype showed up many times. V is TRBV20-1 and J is TRBJ1-5; a weak D match, TRBD1 (5 bases). V was clipped by 1 base and J by 10 bases, with 11 bases between them. This CDR3 is 12 amino acids long. Germline lookup yields CDR1 DFQATT and CDR2 SNEGSKA (reference sequence). DNA of the CDR3: TGCAGTGCTAGAGTAGGGCAGGGTCCCCAGCATTTT. As protein: CSARVGQGPQHF.

This clonotype was observed many times. Written as DNA, the CDR3 is TGTGCCAGCAGTCCCCGGGCGGGCTACACCTTC. Protein product: CASSPRAGYTF. The chain has TRBV28 and TRBJ1-2, with D unclear. V lost 5 bases and J 8 bases, leaving 9 bases between the germline ends. Germline CDR1 and CDR2: MDHEN and SYDVKM. The CDR3 length is 11 residues.

In this sample, this clonotype turned up many times. The V gene is TRBV10-1, the J gene TRBJ2-2; tentative D call: TRBD2 (6 bases). Trimming cost V 6 bases and J 5 bases, with 13 bases left between them. The CDR3 spans 14 residues. CDR1 and CDR2 (germline): WNHNN, SYGVQD (reference sequence). CDR3 nucleotides: TGCGCCAGCAGCAATCTCCTAGCGACCGGGGAGCTGTTTTTT. Translation: CASSNLLATGELFF.

This clonotype was seen repeatedly, ten times or more. The gene calls are TRBV6-1 and TRBJ2-7; 8 bases are a match to TRBD2. The length of the CDR3 is 14 residues. J lost 2 bases, V lost 5 bases, and 5 bases had no gene match. Per the germline V gene, CDR1 is MNHNS and CDR2 is SASEGT. The CDR3: CASSPREGPYEQYF. The CDR3, as DNA: TGTGCCAGCAGTCCCCGGGAGGGCCCCTACGAGCAGTACTTC.